This TCR beta chain was identified in a study of cytomegalovirus exposure and HLA in healthy donors. About this clone: Antigen unknown.

PCR was performed using 60 Vbeta and 13 Jbeta primers. Authors' data handling: Unique TCR beta chains totaled approximately 83 million in a later count, with around 11 million of them shared. Only in-frame clones appear in the TCRdb table, and some are missing; sequencing was by immunoSEQ multiplex PCR. V and J calls plus clone size are reproduced from that table; the DNA served to infer D and trimming. The listing records 45,000 to 60,000 clones. CDR1 is MNHEY, CDR2 SMNVEV, per germline (reference sequence). The V end lost 5 bases, the J end lost 0 bases, and 16 bases lay between the germline ends. The CDR3 loop spans 16 amino acids. The study, taken as a whole, reports: TCR beta V- and J-gene trimming was later associated with a missense DCLRE1C variant. Reports described diagnosis of cytomegalovirus status by the classifier as highly specific and sensitive. It is likely that the observed cluster of highly shared sequence variants was a sequencing artifact.

This sequence joins TRBV27 and TRBJ1-1, with TRBD1 as a possible D gene (6 bases). The clonotype originates from a woman aged 40 to 49 in good health and CMV-seronegative. The sample was PBMCs. CDR3 DNA: TGTGCCAGCAGTGCCCTGTCACAGGGTATGAACACTGAAGCTTTCTTT. This codes for CASSALSQGMNTEAFF.